The TCR beta chain described here comes from a study of T-cell reconstitution after alpha-beta-depleted transplantation in children. This clonotype was seen a few times. For TCRbeta, the library was prepared with unique molecular identifiers. TCRdb passed the PCR reads through MiXCR, listing each CDR3 protein once. Among 400,000 to 500,000 distinct CDR3 sequences listed, around 9.9% were seen once. The length of the CDR3 is 14 residues. The V gene's germline CDR1 is DFQATT and CDR2 SNEGSKA (reference sequence). V trimming: 4 bases; J trimming: 4 bases; junction bases outside the gene matches: 9. This receptor was identified in a human donor who donated a stem cell graft to a child with acute myeloid leukemia. Sequences were derived from PBMCs from the stem cell graft donor, sampled from the stem cell graft. The chain couples TRBV20-1 to TRBJ2-5; the match to TRBD2 covers 7 bases. The CDR3 loop is CSAKIGRAGETQYF. CDR3 coding DNA: TGCAGTGCTAAGATAGGGAGGGCCGGAGAGACCCAGTACTTC.